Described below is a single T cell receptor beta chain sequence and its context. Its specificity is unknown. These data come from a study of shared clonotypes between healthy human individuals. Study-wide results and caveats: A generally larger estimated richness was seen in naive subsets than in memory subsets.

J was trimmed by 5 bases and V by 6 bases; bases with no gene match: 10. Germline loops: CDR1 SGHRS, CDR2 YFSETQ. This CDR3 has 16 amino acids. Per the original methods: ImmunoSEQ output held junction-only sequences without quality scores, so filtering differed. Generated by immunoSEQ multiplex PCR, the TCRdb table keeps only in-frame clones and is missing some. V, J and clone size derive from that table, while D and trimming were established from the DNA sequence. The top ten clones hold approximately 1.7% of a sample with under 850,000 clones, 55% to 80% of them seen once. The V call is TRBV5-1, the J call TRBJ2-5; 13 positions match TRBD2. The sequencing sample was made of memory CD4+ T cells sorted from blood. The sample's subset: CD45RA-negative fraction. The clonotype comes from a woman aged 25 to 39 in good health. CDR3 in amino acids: CASTRGLAGARETQYF. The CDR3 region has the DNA TGCGCCAGCACCCGAGGACTAGCGGGAGCTCGGGAGACCCAGTACTTC.